A single sample gave rise to the 4 T cell receptor beta chains below, sequenced in a study of cytomegalovirus exposure and HLA in healthy donors. PCR was performed using 60 Vbeta and 13 Jbeta primers. Profiling relied on immunoSEQ multiplex PCR, and the TCRdb table lists in-frame clones only, not all of them. Of approximately 220,000 clones listed, nearly 80% are singletons. The material sequenced was PBMCs. The receptors derive from a male donor in good health and CMV-seronegative.

CDR3 protein: CASSGTSVHNEQFF. The DNA of the CDR3 is TGTGCCAGCAGCGGGACTAGCGTTCACAATGAGCAGTTCTTC. This chain uses TRBV6-6 with TRBJ2-1; 10 nucleotides match TRBD2. The V gene end was trimmed by 6 bases and the J gene end by 5 bases; junction bases not matched to a gene: 4. The germline V gene encodes CDR1 MNHNY and CDR2 SVGAGI (reference sequence). The CDR3 consists of 14 residues.

Comment on this clone: Other DNA sequences in this specimen translate into the identical CDR3. The chain combines TRBV7-9 with TRBJ2-7; TRBD1 matches 11 bases. Germline loops: CDR1 SEHNR, CDR2 FQNEAQ (reference sequence). CDR3 length equals 15 residues. Trimming cost V 5 bases and J 2 bases; bases outside gene matches: 5. Here the CDR3 reads CASSREGQGAYEQYF. In DNA, the CDR3 is TGTGCCAGCAGCAGGGAGGGACAGGGGGCCTACGAGCAGTACTTC.

This sequence joins TRBV14 and TRBJ2-2, with 11 bases aligning to TRBD2. Trimming at V came to 5 bases and at J to 6 bases, leaving 8 bases not matched to a gene. Germline V gene sequence: CDR1 SGHDN, CDR2 FVKESK. This CDR3 has 16 amino acids. As DNA, the CDR3 is TGTGCCAGCAGCGGTAGCGGGAGGGCCGACGCCGGGGAGCTGTTTTTT. This sequence encodes CASSGSGRADAGELFF.

This chain uses TRBV5-4 with TRBJ1-6, with D perhaps TRBD1 (5 bases). The CDR3 has 16 residues. Germline V gene lookup returns CDR1 SGHNT and CDR2 YYREEE (reference sequence). Trimming shortened V by 3 bases and J by 9 bases, and 19 bases separated the two germline ends. Written as DNA, the CDR3 is TGTGCCAGCAGCTCCTCGTTGGGGGGAACTAGTTCACCCCTCCACTTT. This codes for CASSSSLGGTSSPLHF.